The present entry profiles one TCR beta chain with its context. The V segment lost 2 bases and the J segment 5 bases; nucleotides outside the gene matches: 10. The CDR3 spans 16 residues. Looked up from germline, CDR1 is MGHRA and CDR2 is YSYEKL. This record belongs to a study of blood T cell repertoires in COVID-19. Whole-study context: Samples of COVID-19 (acute and convalescent) were obtained from the United States, Italy and Spain. PBMCs, B-cell-depleted T cells, or T cells provided the cDNA or gDNA that made up the material.

In the original workflow: Quantification of nucleated cells was approximated via reference gene primer amplification. Assay: immunoSEQ multiplex PCR; the TCRdb copy retains only in-frame clones and omits some. V and J calls plus clone size are reproduced from that table; the DNA served to infer D and trimming. The sample has approximately 50,000 clones; more than 80% are singletons. The source is a man in his sixties with acute or convalescent COVID-19. What was sequenced was peripheral blood. The gene calls are TRBV4-1 and TRBJ2-7, with 9 bases that match TRBD2. In nucleotides, the CDR3 is TGCGCCAGCAGCCAAAGTCCTCTAGCGGGACTTGACGAGCAGTACTTC. Its translation: CASSQSPLAGLDEQYF.